The 18 T cell receptor beta chains below all came from one sample that was sequenced in a study of cytomegalovirus exposure and HLA in healthy donors. Assay: immunoSEQ multiplex PCR; the TCRdb copy retains only in-frame clones and omits some. The sample holds approximately 160,000 clones, around four fifths seen once. Source material: PBMCs. The receptors were gathered from a man in his thirties or forties in good health and CMV-seropositive.

The CDR3 DNA follows: TGTGCCAGCAGCGACCCCTCTGTCTGGGTGAGGTCCTCTGGAAACACCATATATTTT. Its translation is CASSDPSVWVRSSGNTIYF. This chain links TRBV7-9 with TRBJ1-3; the D is unclear. The CDR3 totals 19 residues. The germline V and J ends were trimmed by 5 bases and 0 bases, with 23 bases remaining between them. CDR1 and CDR2 from the germline V gene are SEHNR and FQNEAQ (reference sequence).

The chain links TRBV14 to TRBJ2-5; 7 bases are a match to TRBD1. Germline CDR1 is SGHDN and CDR2 is FVKESK. With V trimmed by 4 bases and J by 5 bases, 7 bases remained unmatched. This CDR3 is 14 amino acids long. The CDR3 loop is CASSLTQGWETQYF. As DNA, the CDR3 is TGTGCCAGCAGCCTCACACAGGGGTGGGAGACCCAGTACTTC.

The J gene is TRBJ1-1, the V gene TRBV6-1; D is undetermined. CDR3 length: 14 residues. Per the germline V gene, CDR1 is MNHNS and CDR2 is SASEGT. Trimming stripped 2 bases from V and 0 bases from J, with 7 bases between. CDR3: CASSEPGLNTEAFF. As DNA, the CDR3 is TGTGCCAGCAGTGAACCAGGCCTGAACACTGAAGCTTTCTTT.

The chain uses TRBV5-6 and TRBJ2-7, with unresolved D. The length of the CDR3 is 14 residues. The germline V and J ends were trimmed by 0 bases and 7 bases, with 14 bases remaining between them. Germline lookup yields CDR1 SGHDT and CDR2 YYEEEE. This chain's CDR3 is CASSLAAKPYEQYF. CDR3 nucleotides: TGTGCCAGCAGCTTGGCCGCCAAGCCTTATGAGCAGTACTTC.

The J gene is TRBJ1-1, the V gene TRBV6-6; 8 bases agree with TRBD1. CDR3 size: 15 residues. The V segment lost 5 bases and the J segment 4 bases; nucleotides outside the gene matches: 9. Germline CDR1 and CDR2: MNHNY and SVGAGI (reference sequence). The CDR3 bases are TGTGCCAGCAGTGACACATACGGACAGGGCACTGAAGCTTTCTTT. Translating gives CASSDTYGQGTEAFF.

The V gene is TRBV18, the J gene TRBJ1-4; D is possibly TRBD1 (5 bases). V lost 3 bases and J lost 0, with 11 bases in between. CDR3 length: 16 amino acids. Germline lookup yields CDR1 KGHSH and CDR2 LQKENI. The CDR3 sequence: CASSPFDSATNEKLFF. The CDR3 nucleotides are TGTGCCAGCTCACCTTTTGACAGTGCAACTAATGAAAAACTGTTTTTT.

This chain joins TRBV6-5 and TRBJ1-1, with a possible D match to TRBD1 (5 bases). This CDR3 is built from 14 residues. The V end was cut by 2 bases, the J end by 4 bases, with 11 bases between. CDR1 is MNHEY and CDR2 is SVGAGI in the germline V gene. CDR3 nucleotide sequence: TGTGCCAGCAGTTACCTCAGGGCGAGCACTGAAGCTTTCTTT. Translating gives CASSYLRASTEAFF.

The gene calls are TRBV9 and TRBJ2-3; TRBD2 matches at 8 bases. This CDR3 region has 16 residues. The V segment lost 0 bases and the J segment 0 bases; nucleotides outside the gene matches: 3. CDR1 and CDR2 from the germline V gene are SGDLS and YYNGEE. The CDR3 is CASSVESGGSTDTQYF. CDR3 nucleotide sequence: TGTGCCAGCAGCGTAGAGAGCGGGGGTAGCACAGATACGCAGTATTTT.

The chain combines TRBV9 with TRBJ1-3; possible D gene TRBD1, 6 bases. The V gene's germline CDR1 is SGDLS and CDR2 YYNGEE. V was pared by 0 bases and J by 4 bases, with 17 bases between. The CDR3 has 17 amino acids. This chain's CDR3 is CASSVDVRDKIGNTIYF. CDR3 DNA sequence: TGTGCCAGCAGCGTAGACGTCCGGGACAAAATAGGAAACACCATATATTTT.

The chain carries TRBV7-2 and TRBJ1-1; tentative D call: TRBD1 (6 bases). Germline V CDR1 and CDR2: SGHTA, FQGNSA. V was cut by 5 bases and J by 4 bases, with 17 bases left in between. This CDR3 is built from 15 residues. CDR3 in amino acids: CASSPRTALGTEAFF. CDR3 nucleotides: TGTGCCAGCAGCCCCCGGACAGCTCTGGGCACTGAAGCTTTCTTT.

This sequence joins TRBV4-1 and TRBJ1-3, with D possibly being TRBD1 (5 bases). Trimming took off 4 bases at V and 0 bases at J, with 10 bases between the two ends. Germline CDR1 MGHRA, CDR2 YSYEKL. This CDR3 spans 15 amino acids. This CDR3 reads CASSRGLRSGNTIYF. CDR3 nucleotide sequence: TGCGCCAGCAGCCGGGGACTACGCTCTGGAAACACCATATATTTT.

V usage is TRBV18 and J usage is TRBJ1-3; possibly TRBD1 for D (5 bases). The CDR3 extends over 16 amino acids. Trimming removed 4 bases at V and 4 bases at J, with 17 bases between. Germline values: CDR1 KGHSH, CDR2 LQKENI. The CDR3 sequence: CASSQTVGEAGNTIYF. The CDR3 bases are TGTGCCAGCTCACAGACTGTGGGGGAGGCAGGAAACACCATATATTTT.

The chain carries TRBV5-1 and TRBJ2-7; weak D call: TRBD1 (5 bases). The V gene's germline CDR1 is SGHRS and CDR2 YFSETQ. With 0 bases removed from V and 3 bases from J, the gap between germline ends came to 10 bases. The length of the CDR3 is 14 residues. This CDR3 is CASSLAGRDYEQYF. In nucleotides, the CDR3 is TGCGCCAGCAGCTTGGCCGGCAGGGACTACGAGCAGTACTTC.

The V gene is TRBV13, the J gene TRBJ1-1; 9 nucleotides align to TRBD1. The CDR3 is made up of 13 amino acids. Germline-derived CDR1 and CDR2 are PRHDT and FYEKMQ (reference sequence). V shed 1 base, J shed 10 bases, and the junction held 4 bases outside the gene matches. The CDR3 nucleotides read TGTGCCAGCAGCTTAGTACAGGGGGCGGGAGCTTTCTTT. Amino acid sequence: CASSLVQGAGAFF.

The chain recombines TRBV6-6 with TRBJ2-1, with 10 bases identical to TRBD1. V trimming: 2 bases; J trimming: 5 bases; junction bases outside the gene matches: 3. There are 15 residues in the CDR3. Germline V gives CDR1 MNHNY, CDR2 SVGAGI (reference sequence). This CDR3 reads CASSYAGTGDNEQFF. DNA for the CDR3: TGTGCCAGCAGTTACGCGGGGACAGGGGACAATGAGCAGTTCTTC.

CDR3 in amino acids: CASPGEWLTEAFF. The CDR3 coding sequence is TGTGCCAGCCCCGGAGAGTGGTTAACTGAAGCTTTCTTT. The V and J genes are TRBV6-1 and TRBJ1-1; D unresolved. V was pared by 8 bases and J by 5 bases, with 15 bases between. The CDR3 covers 13 residues. Germline CDR1 and CDR2: MNHNS and SASEGT.

V usage is TRBV4-3 and J usage is TRBJ2-7; 14 bases are shared with TRBD2. Germline V gene data show CDR1 as LGHNA and CDR2 as YSLEER. Trimming cost V 4 bases and J 3 bases; bases outside gene matches: 2. The CDR3 consists of 15 residues. DNA for the CDR3: TGCGCCAGCAGCCGCGGACTAGCGGGGGGCTACGAGCAGTACTTC. Encoded protein: CASSRGLAGGYEQYF.

The rearrangement uses TRBV21-1 and TRBJ2-1; no DNA check was done on the table's D call, TRBD1. TRBV21-1 is an annotated pseudogene. This CDR3 is built from 15 residues. This CDR3 reads CASSKGPLSRDEQFF. CDR3 nucleotides: TGTGCCAGCAGCAAAGGGCCTCTTTCCAGGGATGAGCAGTTCTTC.